The text below deals with one T cell receptor beta chain. Antigen: not known. This record belongs to a study of T cell repertoires in cytomegalovirus infection. For the study at large: Both a matching HLA type and CMV infection were indicated by public TCR beta signatures. General study points: It was HLA-C-restricted CMV-specific TCR beta clonotypes that dominated the response ex vivo. Using cumulative public TCR beta family frequency, the authors identified those who carried CMV together with the relevant HLA.

TCRdb analysed the reads with MiXCR anew, one entry per CDR3 protein. The sample has some 310,000 distinct CDR3 sequences, 25% seen once. The sequence derives from a human donor in good health (CMV status not recorded). Some clones in this sample may be carry-over from other donors' samples. The sequences come from cultured PBMCs, collected from culture after CMV antigen stimulation.

The CDR3 region has the DNA TGCAGTGCCCTGCTGCCGAATATGGTCAAAAACATTCAGTACTTC. This encodes CSALLPNMVKNIQYF. This chain links TRBV20-1 with TRBJ2-4; D unresolved. CDR3 size: 15 residues. V lost 6 bases and J lost 3, with 18 bases in between. The germline gives CDR1 DFQATT, CDR2 SNEGSKA (reference sequence).